The T cell receptor beta chain described here comes from a study of blood T cells in healthy people across ages. Whole-study context: About one barcoded beta molecule per two T cells came from capture by template switching.

A second about 6 to 12 cycle PCR used barcoded and J-beta primers. The template-switch adaptor was a 5' adaptor with 12 random nucleotides. It tagged each cDNA molecule. MiXCR was run by TCRdb on the 5' RACE reads, yielding one entry per CDR3 protein. Here the sample spans more than 700,000 distinct CDR3 sequences, around half being singletons. CDR3 length: 16 residues. Germline V gene data show CDR1 as LGHDT and CDR2 as YNNKEL (reference sequence). Trimming removed 4 bases from V and 7 bases from J, with 20 bases in between. Study-level points and caveats: Estimates based on one million T cells were treated as lower bounds.

Points on this clonotype: No antigen is known for it.

The receptor was isolated from a man aged 80 or over in good health. The chain combines TRBV3-1 with TRBJ2-1; TRBD2 might be the D (5 bases). Sequenced material: blood. CDR3 region: CASSRGAGVSSNEQFF. The CDR3 DNA sequence: TGTGCCAGCAGCCGGGGTGCGGGTGTGAGTTCGAATGAGCAGTTCTTC.